One and the same sample provided the 13 T cell receptor beta chains below, sequenced in a study of T-cell reconstitution after alpha-beta-depleted transplantation in children. The TCRbeta library was prepared with unique molecular identifiers. One entry per CDR3 protein results from TCRdb running MiXCR on the PCR reads. The sample holds roughly 300,000 distinct CDR3 sequences, approximately 10% seen once. The sequencing used PBMCs from the stem cell graft donor, collected from the stem cell graft. The source of these receptors is a human donor who donated a stem cell graft to a child with acute lymphoblastic leukemia.

This clonotype has a handful of counts. V and J are TRBV11-2 and TRBJ2-6; D gene unclear. V was trimmed by 1 base and J by 4 bases, leaving 20 bases between them. The CDR3 extends over 19 amino acids. Germline CDR1 SGHAT, CDR2 FQNNGV. For the CDR3, the DNA is TGTGCCAGCAGCTTAGGATGGGTTAGCCTCCCTCCCGGGGCCAACGTCCTGACTTTC. Protein product: CASSLGWVSLPPGANVLTF.

The V gene is TRBV28, the J gene TRBJ2-2; possibly TRBD1 for D (6 bases). Trimming pared 3 bases from V and 5 bases from J, leaving 10 bases between. CDR3 length equals 14 residues. The germline CDR1 and CDR2 sequences are MDHEN and SYDVKM. CDR3 sequence (DNA): TGTGCCAGCAGTTTTCAGGGGCGAACCGGGGAGCTGTTTTTT. It yields the protein CASSFQGRTGELFF.

This clonotype showed up just a few times. The J gene is TRBJ2-7, the V gene TRBV5-6; TRBD2 is a possible D gene (5 bases). CDR3 size: 14 residues. V was cut by 2 bases and J by 4 bases, with 13 bases left in between. From germline, CDR1 is SGHDT and CDR2 YYEEEE. Here the CDR3 reads CASSFGGLGYEQYF. The CDR3 region has the DNA TGTGCCAGCAGCTTCGGTGGACTGGGATACGAGCAGTACTTC.

This clonotype showed up just a few times. The chain uses TRBV3-1 and TRBJ1-2; 8 nucleotides agree with TRBD1. Germline CDR1 is LGHDT and CDR2 is YNNKEL (reference sequence). J lost 5 bases, V lost 1 base, and 6 bases had no gene match. The CDR3 covers 15 residues. CDR3 protein: CASSQADRGGYGYTF. In nucleotides, the CDR3 is TGTGCCAGCAGCCAAGCCGACAGGGGTGGATATGGCTACACCTTC.

The rearrangement joins TRBV7-9 to TRBJ2-7; 8 positions match TRBD1. V lost 5 bases to trimming and J lost 3 bases; unmatched junction nucleotides: 15. This CDR3 comprises 17 residues. The germline V gene has CDR1 SEHNR and CDR2 FQNEAQ (reference sequence). The CDR3 spells CASSPSHTGGIFYEQYF. CDR3 bases: TGTGCCAGCAGCCCGTCGCACACAGGGGGGATATTCTACGAGCAGTACTTC.

This clonotype came up a few times. The chain combines TRBV20-1 with TRBJ2-7; 7 bases line up with TRBD1. Germline CDR1 and CDR2: DFQATT and SNEGSKA (reference sequence). V lost 6 bases and J lost 2; bases outside the gene matches: 7. This CDR3 has 13 amino acids. CDR3 amino acids: CSAYRTGTYEQYF. As DNA, the CDR3 is TGCAGTGCCTACCGGACAGGTACCTACGAGCAGTACTTC.

The chain links TRBV2 to TRBJ2-3, with a weak D call TRBD2 (6 bases). This CDR3 is 16 amino acids long. Germline V gives CDR1 SNHLY, CDR2 FYNNEI. V lost 5 bases and J lost 0, with 15 bases in between. DNA for the CDR3: TGTGCCAGCAGTATTACAGGTGGACTAAGCACAGATACGCAGTATTTT. Translation gives CASSITGGLSTDTQYF.

In its sample, this clonotype was seen many times. The rearrangement uses TRBV7-2 and TRBJ2-5; either TRBD1 or TRBD2 may supply D (5 bases each). There are 13 residues in the CDR3. CDR1 and CDR2 (germline): SGHTA, FQGNSA. Trimming stripped 5 bases from V and 3 bases from J, with 10 bases between. CDR3 nucleotide sequence: TGTGCCAGCAGCAAGGGACCAAAAGAGACCCAGTACTTC. Translation: CASSKGPKETQYF.

The chain combines TRBV5-1 with TRBJ2-7; 7 bases fit TRBD1. The CDR3 has 15 residues. From germline, CDR1 is SGHRS and CDR2 YFSETQ. With V trimmed by 6 bases and J by 1 base, 10 bases remained unmatched. In DNA, the CDR3 is TGCGCCAGCACACCTGGACAGGACCTTTCCTACGAGCAGTACTTC. It translates to CASTPGQDLSYEQYF. The variable domain in full, completed from reference TRBV5-1 and TRBJ2-7, reads KAGVTQTPRYLIKTRGQQVTLSCSPISGHRSVSWYQQTPGQGLQFLFEYFSETQRNKGNFPGRFSGRQFSNSRSEMNVSTLELGDSALYLCASTPGQDLSYEQYFGPGTRLTVT.

This clonotype was found a few times. The V and J genes are TRBV4-2 and TRBJ1-2, with a weak D call TRBD1 (5 bases). The V and J ends lost 0 bases and 2 bases respectively, with 7 bases between them. The CDR3 has 14 residues. Germline loops: CDR1 LGHNA, CDR2 YNFKEQ. This chain's CDR3 is CASSQDRQNYGYTF. The CDR3 DNA is TGTGCCAGCAGCCAAGACCGACAGAACTATGGCTACACCTTC.

This clonotype has just a few counts. The V call is TRBV10-3, the J call TRBJ2-7; D unresolved. Germline loops: CDR1 ENHRY, CDR2 SYGVKD. Trimming pared 0 bases from V and 0 bases from J, leaving 9 bases between. This CDR3 is built from 15 residues. The CDR3 DNA reads TGTGCCATCAGTGAGTCTAGGACCCTCTCCTACGAGCAGTACTTC. Protein sequence: CAISESRTLSYEQYF.

This rearrangement joins TRBV7-2 to TRBJ1-1; D possibly corresponds to TRBD1 (5 bases). V was shortened by 8 bases and J by 7 bases, with 17 bases between the two germline ends. Germline values: CDR1 SGHTA, CDR2 FQGNSA. The CDR3 has 13 amino acids. CDR3 nucleotide sequence: TGTGCCAGCGGAACCCAGGGATTCGGTGAAGCTTTCTTT. Its protein is CASGTQGFGEAFF.

The V call is TRBV7-8, the J call TRBJ2-2, with D maybe TRBD1 (5 bases). V shed 2 bases and J shed 3 bases, with 13 bases lying between them. From germline, CDR1 is SGHVS and CDR2 FQNEAQ. This CDR3 has 16 residues. This CDR3 reads CASSLFKGSDTGELFF. CDR3 in DNA: TGTGCCAGCAGCTTATTTAAGGGGTCTGACACCGGGGAGCTGTTTTTT.